These 9 T cell receptor beta chains originate from one sample sequenced in a study of control samples from healthy donors and cancer patients. Clones were sequenced by immunoSEQ multiplex PCR, and TCRdb holds only the in-frame ones, with some missing. Of approximately 80,000 clones in the sample, 70% to 90% were seen once. The sequencing sample was made of blood. Source of these receptors: a woman aged 45 to 65 in good health.

The chain uses TRBV7-9 and TRBJ2-4, with 7 bases fitting TRBD1. V was clipped by 1 base and J by 0 bases; unmatched bases: 9. The CDR3 sequence is 18 residues long. Germline V gene sequence: CDR1 SEHNR, CDR2 FQNEAQ (reference sequence). For the CDR3, the DNA is TGTGCCAGCAGCTTAGGAGGGGGACAGACTATAGCCAAAAACATTCAGTACTTC. The encoded protein is CASSLGGGQTIAKNIQYF. Variable domain in full (rest from reference TRBV7-9 and TRBJ2-4): DTGVSQNPRHKITKRGQNVTFRCDPISEHNRLYWYRQTLGQGPEFLTYFQNEAQLEKSRLLSDRFSAERPKGSFSTLEIQRTEQGDSAMYLCASSLGGGQTIAKNIQYFGAGTRLSVL.

This clone showed up just once. The chain combines TRBV25-1 with TRBJ1-1; no clear D gene. This CDR3 is built from 14 residues. Trimming took off 2 bases at V and 0 bases at J, with 7 bases between the two ends. CDR1 and CDR2 from the germline V gene are MGHDK and SYGVNS. CDR3 in amino acids: CASSERHLNTEAFF. The DNA of the CDR3 is TGTGCCAGCAGTGAAAGACATCTGAACACTGAAGCTTTCTTT.

The V call is TRBV6-5, the J call TRBJ1-1; D remains unclear. The CDR3 loop spans 14 amino acids. The germline V gene encodes CDR1 MNHEY and CDR2 SVGAGI. The ends were cut back, 8 bases at V and 1 base at J, with 14 bases in the middle. The CDR3 spells CASLSRWENTEAFF. In DNA form, the CDR3 reads TGTGCCAGCTTAAGTCGGTGGGAGAACACTGAAGCTTTCTTT.

CDR3 residues: CASSQDRVLREKLFF. The CDR3 bases are TGTGCCAGCAGCCAGGACAGGGTTTTGCGGGAAAAACTGTTTTTT. The V gene is TRBV3-1 (or the pseudogene TRBV3-2), the J gene TRBJ1-4; 8 bases align to TRBD1. Germline CDR1 LGHDT, CDR2 YNNKEL (reference sequence). The junction had 8 bases not matched to a gene; V was cut back by 3 bases and J by 8 bases. This CDR3 is built from 15 residues.

The chain recombines TRBV7-2 with TRBJ1-5; D remains unclear. This CDR3 contains 16 residues. V lost 5 bases and J 0 bases, leaving 14 bases between the germline ends. CDR1 is SGHTA and CDR2 is FQGNSA in the germline V gene. Here the CDR3 DNA reads TGTGCCAGCAGCACTACGGGAGCTTATAGCAATCAGCCCCAGCATTTT. This sequence encodes CASSTTGAYSNQPQHF.

CDR3 in DNA: TGTGCCAGCAGTCCAGGGTCATATGGCTACACCTTC. Amino acid sequence: CASSPGSYGYTF. The chain employs TRBV2 and TRBJ1-2; D may be TRBD1 (5 bases). Between the trimmed V and J ends, which lost 5 bases and 5 bases, there was a span of 9 bases. In germline, CDR1 is SNHLY, CDR2 FYNNEI. The CDR3 covers 12 residues.

The rearrangement uses TRBV4-1 and TRBJ1-2; no clear D. V lost 1 base and J lost 5, with 11 bases in between. CDR1 and CDR2 (germline): MGHRA, YSYEKL. The CDR3 consists of 14 residues. CDR3 residues: CASSQGRIRYGYTF. CDR3 DNA sequence: TGCGCCAGCAGCCAAGGACGGATAAGATATGGCTACACCTTC.

The chain links TRBV19 to TRBJ1-1, with D hard to call. CDR1 LNHDA and CDR2 SQIVND come from the germline V gene (reference sequence). Trimming took 1 base from V and 5 from J, leaving 8 bases between them. The CDR3 loop spans 13 amino acids. DNA for the CDR3: TGTGCCAGTAGTATAGGCAGAGAGACTGAAGCTTTCTTT. It translates to CASSIGRETEAFF.

V and J are TRBV5-1 and TRBJ2-1; D is ambiguous. CDR1 and CDR2 from the germline V gene are SGHRS and YFSETQ. The CDR3 contains 12 residues. Trimming stripped 0 bases from V and 9 bases from J, with 7 bases between. The CDR3 here is CASSLEGSEQFF. Written as DNA, the CDR3 is TGCGCCAGCAGCTTGGAGGGAAGTGAGCAGTTCTTC.